These 6 T cell receptor beta chains originate from one sample sequenced in a study of T-cell memory formation after mild COVID-19. MiXCR, applied by TCRdb to the 5' RACE reads, yields one record per CDR3 protein. Of fewer than 650,000 distinct CDR3 sequences in the sample, 20% to 25% were seen once. Sequenced: PBMCs or a T cell subset sorted from them (not recorded which). The receptors come from an adult woman who had mild COVID-19 (a few samples of this study predate the infection). Cell type and time point are not known.

The V and J genes are TRBV4-3 and TRBJ2-5; TRBD2 is a possible D gene (5 bases). Trimming cost V 0 bases and J 5 bases, with 13 bases left between them. From germline, CDR1 is LGHNA and CDR2 YSLEER. CDR3 length: 15 residues. This chain's CDR3 is CASSQDRLAWETQYF. DNA of the CDR3: TGCGCCAGCAGCCAAGATAGGCTAGCTTGGGAGACCCAGTACTTC.

This clonotype was counted only a few times. The rearrangement links TRBV12-3 or TRBV12-4 to TRBJ2-2, with a weak D call TRBD2 (6 bases). This CDR3 spans 15 amino acids. V lost 8 bases and J 2 bases, leaving 15 bases between the germline ends. Written as DNA, the CDR3 is TGTGCCAGCGTAAGAACCGGGACTAACACCGGGGAGCTGTTTTTT. It yields the protein CASVRTGTNTGELFF.

The table lists this clonotype with a few counts. The rearrangement uses TRBV25-1 and TRBJ2-7, with D maybe TRBD1 (6 bases). Germline V gives CDR1 MGHDK, CDR2 SYGVNS. This CDR3 has 14 amino acids. Between the trimmed V and J ends, which lost 5 bases and 0 bases, there was a span of 11 bases. In nucleotides, the CDR3 is TGTGCCAGCAGTCGACAGGCGAGCTCCTACGAGCAGTACTTC. It yields the protein CASSRQASSYEQYF.

The gene calls are TRBV3-1 and TRBJ2-1, with TRBD2 as a possible D gene (6 bases). This CDR3 contains 14 residues. The germline CDR1 and CDR2 sequences are LGHDT and YNNKEL (reference sequence). The germline V and J ends were trimmed by 6 bases and 6 bases, with 15 bases remaining between them. The CDR3 sequence: CASRPGVVSNEQFF. The DNA of the CDR3 is TGTGCCAGCAGACCGGGGGTAGTCTCCAATGAGCAGTTCTTC.

This clonotype has at least ten counts. The chain recombines TRBV5-4 with TRBJ2-1; tentative D call: TRBD2 (6 bases). Looked up from germline, CDR1 is SGHNT and CDR2 is YYREEE (reference sequence). There are 14 residues in the CDR3. The V gene lost 4 bases and the J gene lost 5 bases, with 13 bases spanning the gap. The chain's CDR3 is CASSRGGPDNEQFF. The CDR3 nucleotides are TGTGCCAGCAGCCGGGGAGGCCCGGACAATGAGCAGTTCTTC.

V usage is TRBV12-3 or TRBV12-4 and J usage is TRBJ2-3, with 12 bases fitting TRBD1. V gave up 4 bases and J gave up 8 bases; unmatched junction bases: 4. The CDR3 totals 14 residues. CDR3 DNA sequence: TGTGCCAGCAGTTCGGGACAGGGGGCGGGTACGCAGTATTTT. Amino acid sequence: CASSSGQGAGTQYF.